This T cell receptor (beta chain) originates from a study of T cell clusters in autoimmune cytopenias. The CDR3 runs 14 residues. In terms of frequency, this clonotype is medium-sized (0.01 to 0.1%). One tube held mixed TRB-A and TRB-B primer pools for touch-down PCR. With the multiplex PCR reads reprocessed, TCRdb shows one record per CDR3 protein and no DNA. Recorded for this sample: several thousand distinct CDR3 sequences. TRB amplification used around 0.25 ug of peripheral blood genomic DNA. The sequence came from a human donor with an autoimmune cytopenia or autoimmune hepatitis (not recorded which). This rearrangement joins TRBV12-3 or TRBV12-4 to TRBJ1-6; lacking DNA, the TRBD1 call made by TCRdb goes unchecked. Material: peripheral blood. This CDR3 is CASSPPGTAWSLHF.